Here is one T cell receptor beta chain with its context. The antigen is not known. The data were obtained in a study of neurological immune-mediated disorders. Study-level results: Falling below healthy controls, multiple sclerosis showed the least TCR clonal expansion, while HTLV-1-associated myelopathy showed the most. Across subjects, no CDR3 amino acid sequence appeared in expanded clones of more than one subject, a finding that suggested private repertoires in all groups.

The CDR3 length is 15 residues. Germline CDR1 is LNHDA and CDR2 is SQIVND (reference sequence). The J segment lost 1 base and the V segment lost 9 bases, leaving 5 bases of the junction unmatched. Over 170 million TCR-beta sequences, together covering 15-18 subjects, were produced by every individual sequencing run that was carried out. TCRdb analysed the 5' RACE reads with MiXCR anew, one entry per CDR3 protein. The data hold 57,000 or so distinct CDR3 sequences, with 11% observed a single time. Sequenced sample: PBMCs. This chain links TRBV19 with TRBJ2-6; TRBD1 aligns across 8 bases. The clonotype was recovered from a man between 60 and 75 years old in good health. This CDR3 reads CASRDRMSGANVLTF. DNA for the CDR3: TGTGCCAGCCGGGACAGGATGTCTGGGGCCAACGTCCTGACTTTC.